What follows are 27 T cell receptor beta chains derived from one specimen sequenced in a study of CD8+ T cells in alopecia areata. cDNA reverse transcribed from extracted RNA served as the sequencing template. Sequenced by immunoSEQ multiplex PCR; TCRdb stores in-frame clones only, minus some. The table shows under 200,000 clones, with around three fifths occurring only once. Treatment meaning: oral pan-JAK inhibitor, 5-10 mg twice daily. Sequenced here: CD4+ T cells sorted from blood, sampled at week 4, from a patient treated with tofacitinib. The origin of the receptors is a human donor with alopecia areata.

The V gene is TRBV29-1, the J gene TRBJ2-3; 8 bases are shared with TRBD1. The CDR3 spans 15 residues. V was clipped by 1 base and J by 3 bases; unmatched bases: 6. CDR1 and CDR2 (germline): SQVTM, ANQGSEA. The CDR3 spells CSVEASRGRTDTQYF. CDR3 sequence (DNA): TGCAGCGTTGAAGCTAGCAGGGGGCGGACAGATACGCAGTATTTT.

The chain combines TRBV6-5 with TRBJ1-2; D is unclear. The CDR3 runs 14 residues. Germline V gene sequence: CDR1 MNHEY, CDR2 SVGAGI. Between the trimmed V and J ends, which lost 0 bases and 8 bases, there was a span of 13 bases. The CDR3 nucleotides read TGTGCCAGCAGTTACTCGAGGGCCTCGAGGGGCTACACCTTC. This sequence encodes CASSYSRASRGYTF.

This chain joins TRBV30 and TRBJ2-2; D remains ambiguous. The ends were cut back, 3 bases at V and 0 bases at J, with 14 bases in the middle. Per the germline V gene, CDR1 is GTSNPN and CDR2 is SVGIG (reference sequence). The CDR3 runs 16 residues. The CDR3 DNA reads TGTGCCTGGAGAAGCTCCCCGAGCGCGAACACCGGGGAGCTGTTTTTT. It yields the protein CAWRSSPSANTGELFF. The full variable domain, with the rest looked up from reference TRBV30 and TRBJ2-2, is SQTIHQWPATLVQPVGSPLSLECTVEGTSNPNLYWYRQAAGRGLQLLFYSVGIGQISSEVPQNLSASRPQDRQFILSSKKLLLSDSGFYLCAWRSSPSANTGELFFGEGSRLTVL.

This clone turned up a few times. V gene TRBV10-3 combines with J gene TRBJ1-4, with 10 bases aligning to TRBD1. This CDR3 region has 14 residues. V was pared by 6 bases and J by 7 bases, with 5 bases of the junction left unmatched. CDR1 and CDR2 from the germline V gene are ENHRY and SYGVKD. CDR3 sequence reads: CAIRGTGESEKLFF. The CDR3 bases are TGTGCCATCAGGGGGACAGGGGAGAGTGAAAAACTGTTTTTT.

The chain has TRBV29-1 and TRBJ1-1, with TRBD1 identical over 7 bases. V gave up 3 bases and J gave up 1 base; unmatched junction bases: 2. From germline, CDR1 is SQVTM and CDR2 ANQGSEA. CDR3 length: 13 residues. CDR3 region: CSVDRQGNTEAFF. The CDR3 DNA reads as TGCAGCGTTGATCGACAGGGGAACACTGAAGCTTTCTTT.

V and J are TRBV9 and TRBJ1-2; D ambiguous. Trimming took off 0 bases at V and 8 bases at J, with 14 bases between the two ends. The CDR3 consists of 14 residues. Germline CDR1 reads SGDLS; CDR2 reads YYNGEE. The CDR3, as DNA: TGTGCCAGCAGCGTAGAAGGTACAGTCCGAGGCTACACCTTC. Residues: CASSVEGTVRGYTF.

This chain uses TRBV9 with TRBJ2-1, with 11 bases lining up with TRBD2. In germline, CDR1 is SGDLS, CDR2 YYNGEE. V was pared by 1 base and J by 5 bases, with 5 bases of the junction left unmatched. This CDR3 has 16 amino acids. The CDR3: CASSVLAGGGHNEQFF. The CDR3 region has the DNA TGTGCCAGCAGCGTACTAGCGGGGGGCGGGCACAATGAGCAGTTCTTC.

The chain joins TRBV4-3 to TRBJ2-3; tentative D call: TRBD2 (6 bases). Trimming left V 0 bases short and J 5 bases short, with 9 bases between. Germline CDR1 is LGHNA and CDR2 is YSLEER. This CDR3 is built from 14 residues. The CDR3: CASSQEAGRDTQYF. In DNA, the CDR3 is TGCGCCAGCAGCCAAGAGGCGGGGCGAGATACGCAGTATTTT.

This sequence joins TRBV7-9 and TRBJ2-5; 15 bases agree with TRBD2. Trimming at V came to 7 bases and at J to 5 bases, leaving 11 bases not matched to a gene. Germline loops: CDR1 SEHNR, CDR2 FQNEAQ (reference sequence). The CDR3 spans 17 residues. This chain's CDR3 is CASTTGLAGGLRETQYF. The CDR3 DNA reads TGTGCCAGCACCACCGGACTAGCGGGGGGGCTCAGGGAGACCCAGTACTTC.

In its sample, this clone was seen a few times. This chain's CDR3 is CAISGQGGTGELFF. CDR3 DNA sequence: TGTGCCATCAGTGGGCAGGGAGGCACCGGGGAGCTGTTTTTT. The chain employs TRBV10-3 and TRBJ2-2; a possible D gene is TRBD2 (6 bases). Germline loops: CDR1 ENHRY, CDR2 SYGVKD. The CDR3 has 14 amino acids. V lost 4 bases, J lost 4 bases, and 10 bases lay in between.

Here the CDR3 DNA reads TGTGCCTGGAGAGGCAGGGCGTTTGAAGCTTTCTTT. It yields the protein CAWRGRAFEAFF. This chain links TRBV30 with TRBJ1-1; perhaps TRBD1 as D (5 bases). The germline V and J ends were trimmed by 3 bases and 7 bases, with 12 bases remaining between them. There are 12 residues in the CDR3. Per the germline V gene, CDR1 is GTSNPN and CDR2 is SVGIG (reference sequence).

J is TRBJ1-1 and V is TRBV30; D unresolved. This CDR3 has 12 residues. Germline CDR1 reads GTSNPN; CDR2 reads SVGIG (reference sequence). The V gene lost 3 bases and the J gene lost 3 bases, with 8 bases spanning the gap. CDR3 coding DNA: TGTGCCTGGAGCGCGGACCACACTGAAGCTTTCTTT. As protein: CAWSADHTEAFF.

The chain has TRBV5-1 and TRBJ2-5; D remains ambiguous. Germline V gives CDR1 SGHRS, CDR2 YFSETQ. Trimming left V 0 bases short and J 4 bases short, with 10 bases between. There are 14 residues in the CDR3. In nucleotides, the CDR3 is TGCGCCAGCAGCTTGGGGATTAGTACAGAGACCCAGTACTTC. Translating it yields CASSLGISTETQYF.

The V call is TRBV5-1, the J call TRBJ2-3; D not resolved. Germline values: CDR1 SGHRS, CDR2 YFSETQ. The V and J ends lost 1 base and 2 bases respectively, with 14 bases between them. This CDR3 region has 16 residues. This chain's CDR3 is CASSLPSLSSTDTQYF. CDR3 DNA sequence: TGCGCCAGCAGCTTGCCCTCTCTCAGTTCCACAGATACGCAGTATTTT.

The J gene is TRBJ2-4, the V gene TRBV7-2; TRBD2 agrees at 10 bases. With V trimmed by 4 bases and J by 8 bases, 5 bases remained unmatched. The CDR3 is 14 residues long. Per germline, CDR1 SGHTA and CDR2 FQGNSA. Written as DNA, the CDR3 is TGTGCCAGCAGCTCGGGACTAGCGAGGGACATTCAGTACTTC. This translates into CASSSGLARDIQYF. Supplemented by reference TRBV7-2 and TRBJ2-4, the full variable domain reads GAGVSQSPSNKVTEKGKDVELRCDPISGHTALYWYRQSLGQGLEFLIYFQGNSAPDKSGLPSDRFSAERTGGSVSTLTIQRTQQEDSAVYLCASSSGLARDIQYFGAGTRLSVL.

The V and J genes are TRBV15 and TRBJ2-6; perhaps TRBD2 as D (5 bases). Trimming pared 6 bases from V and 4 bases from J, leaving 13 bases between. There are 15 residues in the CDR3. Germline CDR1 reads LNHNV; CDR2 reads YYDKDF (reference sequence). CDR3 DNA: TGTGCCACCAGTCCCGGAGGCCGCGGGGCCAACGTCCTGACTTTC. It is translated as CATSPGGRGANVLTF.

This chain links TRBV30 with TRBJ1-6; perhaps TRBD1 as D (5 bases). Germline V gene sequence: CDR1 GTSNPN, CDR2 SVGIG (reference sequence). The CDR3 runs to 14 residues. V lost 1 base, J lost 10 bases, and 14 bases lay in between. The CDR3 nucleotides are TGTGCCTGGAGTGCTCGGGACCCTAGGTCACCCCTCCACTTT. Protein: CAWSARDPRSPLHF.

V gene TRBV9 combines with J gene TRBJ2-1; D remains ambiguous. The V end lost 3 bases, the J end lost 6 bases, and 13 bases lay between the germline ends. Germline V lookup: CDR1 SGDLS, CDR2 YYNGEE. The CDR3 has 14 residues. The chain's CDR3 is CASSEGPFPNEQFF. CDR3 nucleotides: TGTGCCAGCAGCGAGGGCCCCTTCCCCAATGAGCAGTTCTTC.

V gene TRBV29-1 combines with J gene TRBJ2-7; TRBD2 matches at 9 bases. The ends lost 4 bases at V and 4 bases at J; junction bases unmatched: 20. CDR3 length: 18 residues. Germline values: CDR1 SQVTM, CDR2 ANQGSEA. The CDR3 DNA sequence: TGCAGCGTTGTACGAGCGGGGGGTCCAAAAGCACCGGGGTACGAGCAGTACTTC. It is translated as CSVVRAGGPKAPGYEQYF.

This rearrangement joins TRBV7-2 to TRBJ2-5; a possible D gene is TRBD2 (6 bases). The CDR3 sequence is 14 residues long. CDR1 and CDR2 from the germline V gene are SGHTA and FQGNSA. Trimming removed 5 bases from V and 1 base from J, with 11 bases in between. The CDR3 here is CASSHTGGQETQYF. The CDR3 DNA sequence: TGTGCCAGCAGCCACACCGGGGGCCAAGAGACCCAGTACTTC.

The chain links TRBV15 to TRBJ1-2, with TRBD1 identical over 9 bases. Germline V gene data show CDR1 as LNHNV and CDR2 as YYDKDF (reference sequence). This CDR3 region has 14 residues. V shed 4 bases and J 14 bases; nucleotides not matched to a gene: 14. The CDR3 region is CATSTGTGLSARTF. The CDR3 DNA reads TGTGCCACCAGCACCGGGACAGGGCTCTCGGCGCGGACCTTC.

CDR3 coding DNA: TGTGCCAGCACCGCCGGGACAGCGAACACCGGGGAGCTGTTTTTT. Translating gives CASTAGTANTGELFF. The chain is built from TRBV6-6 and TRBJ2-2, with 7 bases fitting TRBD1. CDR1 and CDR2 from the germline V gene are MNHNY and SVGAGI (reference sequence). The V segment lost 7 bases and the J segment 0 bases; nucleotides outside the gene matches: 5. The CDR3 has 15 residues.

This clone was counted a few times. The CDR3: CASSPQGGQPQHF. Here the CDR3 DNA reads TGCGCCAGCAGCCCACAGGGTGGACAGCCCCAGCATTTT. The chain links TRBV10-2 to TRBJ1-5, with D possibly matching TRBD1 (6 bases). Germline assignment: CDR1 WSHSY and CDR2 SAAADI. The CDR3 loop spans 13 amino acids. V shed 6 bases and J shed 7 bases, with 13 bases lying between them.

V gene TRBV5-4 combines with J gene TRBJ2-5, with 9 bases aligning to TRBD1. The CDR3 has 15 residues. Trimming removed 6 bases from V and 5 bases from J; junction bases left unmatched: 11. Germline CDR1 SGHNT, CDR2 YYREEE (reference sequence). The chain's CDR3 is CASTPGQGRKETQYF. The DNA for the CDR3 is TGTGCCAGCACCCCGGGACAGGGCCGGAAGGAGACCCAGTACTTC. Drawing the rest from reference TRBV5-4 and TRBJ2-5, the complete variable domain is ETGVTQSPTHLIKTRGQQVTLRCSSQSGHNTVSWYQQALGQGPQFIFQYYREEENGRGNFPPRFSGLQFPNYSSELNVNALELDDSALYLCASTPGQGRKETQYFGPGTRLLVL.

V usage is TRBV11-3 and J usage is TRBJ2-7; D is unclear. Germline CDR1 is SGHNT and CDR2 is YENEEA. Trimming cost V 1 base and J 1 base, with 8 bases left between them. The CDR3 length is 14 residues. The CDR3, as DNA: TGTGCCAGCAGCTTAGCTGGCAGATCCTACGAGCAGTACTTC. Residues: CASSLAGRSYEQYF. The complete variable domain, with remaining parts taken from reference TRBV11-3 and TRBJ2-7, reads EAGVVQSPRYKIIEKKQPVAFWCNPISGHNTLYWYLQNLGQGPELLIRYENEEAVDDSQLPKDRFSAERLKGVDSTLKIQPAELGDSAVYLCASSLAGRSYEQYFGPGTRLTVT.

Here the CDR3 reads CASSPGTSVYNEQFF. The CDR3 DNA reads as TGCGCCAGCAGCCCCGGGACTAGCGTTTACAATGAGCAGTTCTTC. The genes are TRBV5-1 and TRBJ2-1; 10 bases match TRBD2. The V segment lost 4 bases and the J segment 4 bases; nucleotides outside the gene matches: 5. Per the germline V gene, CDR1 is SGHRS and CDR2 is YFSETQ. The CDR3 extends over 15 amino acids.

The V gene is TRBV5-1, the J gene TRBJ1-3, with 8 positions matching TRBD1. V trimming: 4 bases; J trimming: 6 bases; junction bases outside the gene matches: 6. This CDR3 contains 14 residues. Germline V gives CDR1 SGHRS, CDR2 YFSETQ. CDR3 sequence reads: CASSQDRDVNTIYF. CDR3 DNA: TGCGCCAGCAGCCAGGACAGGGACGTAAACACCATATATTTT.